This T cell receptor (beta chain) was recorded in a study of CD8 T cells in ankylosing spondylitis. Preparation of TCR beta libraries was done by quantitative 5'-RACE with molecular barcodes. TCRdb independently ran MiXCR on the 5' RACE reads; one entry per CDR3 protein. The table has roughly 100,000 distinct CDR3 sequences, about 24% seen once; the top ten hold roughly an eighth. The TCR comes from a male donor with ankylosing spondylitis. The sequencing sample was made of synovial fluid, either unsorted or a sorted T cell fraction (not recorded which).

CDR3 protein: CASSSWNTEAFF. The CDR3 region has the DNA TGTGCCAGCAGCTCCTGGAACACTGAAGCTTTCTTT. The chain recombines TRBV7-9 with TRBJ1-1; D is unclear. V was pared by 4 bases and J by 1 base, with 4 bases between. This CDR3 comprises 12 residues. The germline CDR1 and CDR2 sequences are SEHNR and FQNEAQ (reference sequence).